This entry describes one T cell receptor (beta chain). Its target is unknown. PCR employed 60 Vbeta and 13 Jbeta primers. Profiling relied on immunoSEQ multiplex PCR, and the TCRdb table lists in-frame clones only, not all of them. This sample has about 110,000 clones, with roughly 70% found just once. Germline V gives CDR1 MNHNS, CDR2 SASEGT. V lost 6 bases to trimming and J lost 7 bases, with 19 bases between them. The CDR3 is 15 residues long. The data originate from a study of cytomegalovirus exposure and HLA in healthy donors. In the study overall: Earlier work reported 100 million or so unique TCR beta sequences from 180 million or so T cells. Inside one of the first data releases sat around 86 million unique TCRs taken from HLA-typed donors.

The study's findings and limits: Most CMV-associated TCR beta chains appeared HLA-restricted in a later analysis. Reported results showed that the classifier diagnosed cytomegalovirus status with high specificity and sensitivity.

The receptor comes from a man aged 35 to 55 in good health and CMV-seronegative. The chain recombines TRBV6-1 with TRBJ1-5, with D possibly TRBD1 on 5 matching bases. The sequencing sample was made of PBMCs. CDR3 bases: TGTGCCAGCAGCCACACGGGCAGGGCGGGACAGCCCCAGCATTTT. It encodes CASSHTGRAGQPQHF.